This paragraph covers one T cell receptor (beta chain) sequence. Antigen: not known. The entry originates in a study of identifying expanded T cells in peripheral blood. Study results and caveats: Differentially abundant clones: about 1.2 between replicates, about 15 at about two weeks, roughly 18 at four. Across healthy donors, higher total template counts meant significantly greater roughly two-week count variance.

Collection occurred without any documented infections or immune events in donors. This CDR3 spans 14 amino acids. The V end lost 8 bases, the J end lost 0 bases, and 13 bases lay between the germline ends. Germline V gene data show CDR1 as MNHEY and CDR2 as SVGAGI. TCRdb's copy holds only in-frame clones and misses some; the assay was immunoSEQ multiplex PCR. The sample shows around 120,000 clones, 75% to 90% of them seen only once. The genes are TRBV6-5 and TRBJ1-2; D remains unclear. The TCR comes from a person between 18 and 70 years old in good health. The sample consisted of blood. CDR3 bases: TGTGCCAGCGGCGAAGTCGGTGCTAACTATGGCTACACCTTC. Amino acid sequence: CASGEVGANYGYTF.